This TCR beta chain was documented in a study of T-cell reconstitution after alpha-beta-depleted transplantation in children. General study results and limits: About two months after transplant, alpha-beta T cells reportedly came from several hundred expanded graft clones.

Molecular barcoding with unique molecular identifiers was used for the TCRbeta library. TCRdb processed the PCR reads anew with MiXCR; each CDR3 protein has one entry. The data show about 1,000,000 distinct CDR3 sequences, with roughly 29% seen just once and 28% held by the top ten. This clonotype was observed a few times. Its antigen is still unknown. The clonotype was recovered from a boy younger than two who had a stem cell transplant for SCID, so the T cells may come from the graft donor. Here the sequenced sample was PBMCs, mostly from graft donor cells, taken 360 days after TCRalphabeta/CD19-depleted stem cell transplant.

The CDR3 DNA reads as TGTGCCTGCTCCCGTGGGGTCGGGGAGCTGTTTTTT. It codes for CACSRGVGELFF. The chain links TRBV7-3 to TRBJ2-2; D is ambiguous. The germline V and J ends were trimmed by 11 bases and 7 bases, with 14 bases remaining between them. Germline CDR1 and CDR2: SGHTA and FQGTGA. CDR3 length equals 12 residues.